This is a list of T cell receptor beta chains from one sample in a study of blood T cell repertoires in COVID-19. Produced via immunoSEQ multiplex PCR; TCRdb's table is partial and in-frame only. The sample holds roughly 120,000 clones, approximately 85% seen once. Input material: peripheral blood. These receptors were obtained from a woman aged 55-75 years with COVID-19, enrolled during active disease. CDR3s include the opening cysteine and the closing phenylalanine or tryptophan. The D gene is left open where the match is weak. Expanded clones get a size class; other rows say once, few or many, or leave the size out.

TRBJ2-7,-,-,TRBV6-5,TGTGCCAGCAGTACCACTCTCGAAAACCACGAGCAGTACTTC,CASSTTLENHEQYF
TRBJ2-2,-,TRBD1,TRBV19,TGTGCCAGTATGGGACAGGGGTACACCGGGGAGCTGTTTTTT,CASMGQGYTGELFF
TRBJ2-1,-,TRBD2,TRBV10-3,TGTGCCATCAGTGCTAATCAAGCGGGGGGCTATCTCAGTGAGCAGTTCTTC,CAISANQAGGYLSEQFF
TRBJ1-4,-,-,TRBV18,TGTGCCAGCTCCCGGGGGACTAATGAAAAACTGTTTTTT,CASSRGTNEKLFF
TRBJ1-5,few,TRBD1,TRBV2,TGTGCCAGCAGCGGCCGGGACAGGGGCAATCAGCCCCAGCATTTT,CASSGRDRGNQPQHF
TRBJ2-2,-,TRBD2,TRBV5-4,TGTGCCAGCAGCGGGGGACTAAATGAGAACACCGGGGAGCTGTTTTTT,CASSGGLNENTGELFF
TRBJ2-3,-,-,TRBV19,TGTGCCAGTAGTATAGGGACAGACACAGATACGCAGTATTTT,CASSIGTDTDTQYF
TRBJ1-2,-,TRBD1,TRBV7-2,TGTGCCAGCAGCGGTACCGGGACAGGGGGCCGCGGCTATGGCTACACCTTC,CASSGTGTGGRGYGYTF
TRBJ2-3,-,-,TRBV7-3,TGTGCCAGCAGCTTAGAGACGGGGAGCACAGATACGCAGTATTTT,CASSLETGSTDTQYF
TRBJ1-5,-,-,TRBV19,TGTGCCAGTAGTGTACCTATTCAGGGACACCCTCTCTCGTCGCCCCAGCATTTT,CASSVPIQGHPLSSPQHF
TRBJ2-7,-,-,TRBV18,TGTGCCAGCTCACCAAGTAAAGGGGACACCTCCTACGAGCAGTACTTC,CASSPSKGDTSYEQYF
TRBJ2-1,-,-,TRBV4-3,TGCGCCAGCAGCCAACAGGATAATGAGCAGTTCTTC,CASSQQDNEQFF
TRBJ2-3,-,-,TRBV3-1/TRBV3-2,TGTGCCAGCAGCCAAAGTCTTCGGGGGGCGGGCACAGATACGCAGTATTTT,CASSQSLRGAGTDTQYF
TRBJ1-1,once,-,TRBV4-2,TGTGCCAGCAGCCAAGAGCGGGGGTACACTGAAGCTTTCTTT,CASSQERGYTEAFF
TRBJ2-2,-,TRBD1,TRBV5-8,TGTGCCAGCAGCCCCGACAGGGGGGGCGGCACCGGGGAGCTGTTTTTT,CASSPDRGGGTGELFF
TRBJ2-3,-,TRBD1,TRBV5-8,TGTGCCAGCAGCCCAACAGGGGAAGGCACAGATACGCAGTATTTT,CASSPTGEGTDTQYF
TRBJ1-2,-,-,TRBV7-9,TGTGCCAGCAGCGCCACCCAGGGCGCAGCTAACTATGGCTACACCTTC,CASSATQGAANYGYTF
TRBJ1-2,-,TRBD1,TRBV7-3,TGTGCCAGCAGCTCAATACAGGGGGCGCGCGGCTACACCTTC,CASSSIQGARGYTF
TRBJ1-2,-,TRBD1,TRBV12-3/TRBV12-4,TGTGCCAGCAGTATACAGGGGAACTATGGCTACACCTTC,CASSIQGNYGYTF
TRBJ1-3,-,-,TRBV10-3,TGTGCCATCAGTGCTTCTGGAAACACCATATATTTT,CAISASGNTIYF
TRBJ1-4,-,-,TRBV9,TGTGCCAGCAGCGTCGGCCCTGAGACTGGACTGTTTTTT,CASSVGPETGLFF
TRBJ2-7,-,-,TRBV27,TGTGCCAGCAGTTTAGGGCAGGGCAGGGGCTACGAGCAGTACTTC,CASSLGQGRGYEQYF
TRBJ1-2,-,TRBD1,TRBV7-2,TGTGCCAGCAGCCGCGGGGACAGAGCTAACTATGGCTACACCTTC,CASSRGDRANYGYTF
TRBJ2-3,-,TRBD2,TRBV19,TGTGCCAGTAGTAGCCCGAGGGGGACTAGCGGGGGGCTAAGCACAGATACGCAGTATTTT,CASSSPRGTSGGLSTDTQYF
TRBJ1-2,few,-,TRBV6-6,TGTGCCAGCAGCTACTCGCAAGGGGCAACCTCCGGCTACACCTTC,CASSYSQGATSGYTF
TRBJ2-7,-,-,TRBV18,TGTGCCAGCTCATCATCGGGGAACGACGAGCAGTACTTC,CASSSSGNDEQYF
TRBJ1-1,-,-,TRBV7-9,TGTGCCAGCAGCTTACAGGGTACCACTGAAGCTTTCTTT,CASSLQGTTEAFF
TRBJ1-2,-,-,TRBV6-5,TGTGCCAGCAGTCGGGGGGGCCGATATGGCTACACCTTC,CASSRGGRYGYTF
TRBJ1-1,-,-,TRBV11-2,TGTGCCAGCAGCAGATCATCCCCGGGGACTGAAGCTTTCTTT,CASSRSSPGTEAFF
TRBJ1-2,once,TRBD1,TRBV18,TGTGCCAGCTCACTTGACAGGGAAAGGGATGGCTACACCTTC,CASSLDRERDGYTF
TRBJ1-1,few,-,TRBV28,TGTGCCAGCAGTCCCCAAGGAGGGGCGCCTACTGAAGCTTTCTTT,CASSPQGGAPTEAFF
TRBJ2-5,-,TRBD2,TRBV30,TGTGCCTGGAGTGTAGGCGGGGGGGAGACCCAGTACTTC,CAWSVGGGETQYF
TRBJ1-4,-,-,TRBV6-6,TGTGCCAGCAGCCCCCGTGGACAGTTGAATGAAAAACTGTTTTTT,CASSPRGQLNEKLFF
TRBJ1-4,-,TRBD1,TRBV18,TGTGCCAGCTCCCCGAGACAGGGGAACGATAATGAAAAACTGTTTTTT,CASSPRQGNDNEKLFF
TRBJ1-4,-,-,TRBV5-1,TGCGCCAGCAGCTTGGAGGGTAGGGAGAATGAAAAACTGTTTTTT,CASSLEGRENEKLFF
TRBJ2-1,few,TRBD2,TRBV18,TGTGCCAGCTCAGGAGACTTGGGACTAGCGGGGGACCTGTTCTTC,CASSGDLGLAGDLFF
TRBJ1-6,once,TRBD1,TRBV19,TGTGCCAGCATCTCTATTACCCTCCGGGACAGGGTACGGCTAGATAATAATTCACCCCTCCACTTT,CASISITLRDRVRLDNNSPLHF